This T cell receptor beta chain was documented in a study of sequential checkpoint blockade in melanoma. Overall study: Patients were randomized 1:1 to nivolumab-then-ipilimumab or ipilimumab-then-nivolumab first-line. Each arm's sequence ended with maintenance nivolumab.

Germline V gene lookup returns CDR1 MNHEY and CDR2 SMNVEV (reference sequence). CDR3 size: 16 residues. V was trimmed by 4 bases and J by 1 base, leaving 14 bases between them. TCRdb's table, derived via immunoSEQ multiplex PCR, lists solely in-frame clones and lacks some. The table lists fewer than 7,500 clones, about 80% of them singletons, with more than 7% in the top ten. Sample treatment: randomized to nivolumab then ipilimumab (arm A) or the reverse (arm B). The sequences come from CD8+ T cells sorted from blood (inferred from file names), collected from a patient given nivolumab and ipilimumab in sequence. This receptor was obtained from a human donor with melanoma. This chain links TRBV27 with TRBJ2-1, with a possible D match to TRBD1 (5 bases). CDR3 bases: TGTGCCAGCAGTTGGGGCGCCTTCCTGTCCTACAATGAGCAGTTCTTC. Encoded protein: CASSWGAFLSYNEQFF.